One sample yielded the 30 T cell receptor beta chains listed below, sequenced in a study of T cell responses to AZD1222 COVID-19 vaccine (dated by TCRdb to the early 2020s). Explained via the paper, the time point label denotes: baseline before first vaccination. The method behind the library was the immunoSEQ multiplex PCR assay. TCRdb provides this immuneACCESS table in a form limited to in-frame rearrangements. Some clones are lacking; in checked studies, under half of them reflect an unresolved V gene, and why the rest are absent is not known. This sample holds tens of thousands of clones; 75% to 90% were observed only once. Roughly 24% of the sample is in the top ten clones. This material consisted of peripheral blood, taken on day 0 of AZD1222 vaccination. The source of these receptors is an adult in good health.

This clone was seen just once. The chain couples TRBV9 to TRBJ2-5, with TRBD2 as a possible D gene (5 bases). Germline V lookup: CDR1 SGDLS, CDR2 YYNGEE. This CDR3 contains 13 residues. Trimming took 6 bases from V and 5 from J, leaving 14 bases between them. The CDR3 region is CASNPLGGETQYF. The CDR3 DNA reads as TGTGCCAGCAACCCCCTCGGCGGGGAGACCCAGTACTTC.

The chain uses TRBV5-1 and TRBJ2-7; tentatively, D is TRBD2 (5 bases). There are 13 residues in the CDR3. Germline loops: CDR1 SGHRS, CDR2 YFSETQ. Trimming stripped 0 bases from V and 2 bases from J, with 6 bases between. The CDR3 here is CASSLAGTYEQYF. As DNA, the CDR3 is TGCGCCAGCAGCTTGGCGGGGACCTACGAGCAGTACTTC.

CDR3 DNA: TGTGCCTGGAGTGGTGGGGGGGCGAACACTGAAGCTTTCTTT. Protein: CAWSGGGANTEAFF. The V gene is TRBV30, the J gene TRBJ1-1; a possible D gene is TRBD1 (6 bases). Germline V CDR1 and CDR2: GTSNPN, SVGIG (reference sequence). CDR3 size: 14 residues. The V end was cut by 1 base, the J end by 1 base, with 10 bases between.

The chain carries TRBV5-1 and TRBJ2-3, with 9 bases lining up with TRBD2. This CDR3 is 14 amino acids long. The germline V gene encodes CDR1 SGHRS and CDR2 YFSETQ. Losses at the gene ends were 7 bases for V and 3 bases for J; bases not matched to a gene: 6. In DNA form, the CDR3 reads TGCGCCAGCTCCGGGAGCGGGAGGACAGATACGCAGTATTTT. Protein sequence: CASSGSGRTDTQYF.

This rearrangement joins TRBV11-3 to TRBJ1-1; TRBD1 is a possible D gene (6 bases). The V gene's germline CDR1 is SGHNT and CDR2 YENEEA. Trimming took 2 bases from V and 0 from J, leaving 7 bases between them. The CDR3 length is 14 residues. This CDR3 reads CASSLNRVNTEAFF. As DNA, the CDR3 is TGTGCCAGCAGCTTAAACAGGGTGAACACTGAAGCTTTCTTT.

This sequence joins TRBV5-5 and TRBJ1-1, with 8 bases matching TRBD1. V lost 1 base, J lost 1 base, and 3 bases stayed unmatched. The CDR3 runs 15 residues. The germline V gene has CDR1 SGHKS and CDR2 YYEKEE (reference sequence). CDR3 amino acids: CASSLTGQANTEAFF. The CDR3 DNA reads TGTGCCAGCAGCTTGACGGGACAGGCGAACACTGAAGCTTTCTTT.

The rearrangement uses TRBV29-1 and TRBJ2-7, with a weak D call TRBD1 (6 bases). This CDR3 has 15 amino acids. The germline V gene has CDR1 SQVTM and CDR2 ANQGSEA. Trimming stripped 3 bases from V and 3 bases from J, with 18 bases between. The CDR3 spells CSVEESRGAGYEQYF. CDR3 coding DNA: TGCAGCGTTGAGGAATCCAGGGGCGCGGGCTACGAGCAGTACTTC.

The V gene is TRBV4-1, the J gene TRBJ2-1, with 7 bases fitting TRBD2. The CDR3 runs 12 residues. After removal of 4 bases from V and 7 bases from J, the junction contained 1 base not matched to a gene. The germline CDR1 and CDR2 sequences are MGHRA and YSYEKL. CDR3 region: CASSPGRNEQFF. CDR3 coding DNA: TGCGCCAGCAGCCCCGGGAGGAATGAGCAGTTCTTC.

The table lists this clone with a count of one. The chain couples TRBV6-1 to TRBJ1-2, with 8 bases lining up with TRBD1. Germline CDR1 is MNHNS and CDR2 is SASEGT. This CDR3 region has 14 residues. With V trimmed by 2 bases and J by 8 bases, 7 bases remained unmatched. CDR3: CASSETTGGYGYTF. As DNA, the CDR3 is TGTGCCAGCAGTGAAACTACAGGGGGGTACGGCTACACCTTC.

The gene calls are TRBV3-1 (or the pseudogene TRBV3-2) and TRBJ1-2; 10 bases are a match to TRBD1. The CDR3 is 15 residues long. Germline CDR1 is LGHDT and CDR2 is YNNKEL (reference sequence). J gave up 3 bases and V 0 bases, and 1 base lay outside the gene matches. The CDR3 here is CASSQETGGDYGYTF. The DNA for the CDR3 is TGTGCCAGCAGCCAAGAGACAGGGGGCGACTATGGCTACACCTTC.

CDR3 sequence (DNA): TGTGCCAGCAGTGACACCAACACCGGGGAGCTGTTTTTT. This codes for CASSDTNTGELFF. The chain is built from TRBV6-1 and TRBJ2-2; D unresolved. The V and J ends lost 3 bases and 2 bases respectively, with 4 bases between them. Germline lookup yields CDR1 MNHNS and CDR2 SASEGT. This CDR3 is built from 13 residues.

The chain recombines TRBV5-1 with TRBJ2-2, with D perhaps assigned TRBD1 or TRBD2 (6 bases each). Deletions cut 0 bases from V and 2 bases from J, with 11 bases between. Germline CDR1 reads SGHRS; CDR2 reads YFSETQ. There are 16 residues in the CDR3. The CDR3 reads CASSLVAGQNTGELFF. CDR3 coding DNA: TGCGCCAGCAGCTTGGTCGCGGGACAAAACACCGGGGAGCTGTTTTTT. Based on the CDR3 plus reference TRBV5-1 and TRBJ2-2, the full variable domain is KAGVTQTPRYLIKTRGQQVTLSCSPISGHRSVSWYQQTPGQGLQFLFEYFSETQRNKGNFPGRFSGRQFSNSRSEMNVSTLELGDSALYLCASSLVAGQNTGELFFGEGSRLTVL.

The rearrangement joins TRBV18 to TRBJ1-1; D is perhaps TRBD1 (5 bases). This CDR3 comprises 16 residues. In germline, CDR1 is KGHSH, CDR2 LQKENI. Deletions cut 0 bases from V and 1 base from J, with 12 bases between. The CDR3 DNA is TGTGCCAGCTCACCACCGGCAGGGAGTGGGAACACTGAAGCTTTCTTT. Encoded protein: CASSPPAGSGNTEAFF.

The CDR3 region is CATSRRGGGGSYEQYF. The CDR3 DNA reads as TGTGCCACCAGCAGAAGAGGGGGGGGCGGCTCCTACGAGCAGTACTTC. The V gene is TRBV15, the J gene TRBJ2-7; D perhaps matches TRBD2 (7 bases). The CDR3 is 16 residues long. V lost 2 bases, J lost 0 bases, and 14 bases lay in between. The germline V gene has CDR1 LNHNV and CDR2 YYDKDF (reference sequence).

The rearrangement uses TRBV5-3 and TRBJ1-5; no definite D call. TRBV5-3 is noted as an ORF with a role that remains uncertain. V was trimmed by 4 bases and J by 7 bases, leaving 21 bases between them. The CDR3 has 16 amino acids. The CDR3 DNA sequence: TGTGCCAGAAGCACCCCCCGGGAGGGATTTGGGCAGCCCCAGCATTTT. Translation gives CARSTPREGFGQPQHF.

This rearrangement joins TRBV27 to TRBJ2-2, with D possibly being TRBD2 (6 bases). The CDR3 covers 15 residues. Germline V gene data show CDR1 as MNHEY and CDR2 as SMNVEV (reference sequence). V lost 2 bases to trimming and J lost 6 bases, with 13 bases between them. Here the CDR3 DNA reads TGTGCCAGCAGTTTACCGGGGGTAGGGGCCGGGGAGCTGTTTTTT. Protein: CASSLPGVGAGELFF.

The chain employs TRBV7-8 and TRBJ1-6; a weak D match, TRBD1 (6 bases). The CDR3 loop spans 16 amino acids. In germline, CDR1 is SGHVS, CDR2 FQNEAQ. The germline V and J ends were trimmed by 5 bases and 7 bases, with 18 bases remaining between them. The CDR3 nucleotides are TGTGCCAGCAGCCGGCCCCCAGGGGCTGCCAATTCACCCCTCCACTTT. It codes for CASSRPPGAANSPLHF.

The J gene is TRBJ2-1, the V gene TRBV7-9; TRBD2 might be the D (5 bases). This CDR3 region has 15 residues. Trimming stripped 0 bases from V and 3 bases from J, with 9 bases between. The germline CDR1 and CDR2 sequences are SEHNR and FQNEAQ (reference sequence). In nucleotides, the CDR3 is TGTGCCAGCAGCTTAGCGGGAGCTCACTACAATGAGCAGTTCTTC. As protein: CASSLAGAHYNEQFF.

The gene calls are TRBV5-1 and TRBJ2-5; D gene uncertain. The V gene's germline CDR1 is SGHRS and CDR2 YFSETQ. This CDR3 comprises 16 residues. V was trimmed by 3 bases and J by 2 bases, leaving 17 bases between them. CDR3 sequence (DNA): TGCGCCAGCAGCTCAGCATCCGACGACGGTCAAGAGACCCAGTACTTC. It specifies CASSSASDDGQETQYF.

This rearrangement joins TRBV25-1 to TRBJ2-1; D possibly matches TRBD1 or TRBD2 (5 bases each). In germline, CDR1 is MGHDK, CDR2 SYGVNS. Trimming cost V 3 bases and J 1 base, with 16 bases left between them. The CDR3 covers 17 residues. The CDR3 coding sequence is TGTGCCAGCAGTGAGGATGGGGGACGGAGGTCCTACAATGAGCAGTTCTTC. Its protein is CASSEDGGRRSYNEQFF.

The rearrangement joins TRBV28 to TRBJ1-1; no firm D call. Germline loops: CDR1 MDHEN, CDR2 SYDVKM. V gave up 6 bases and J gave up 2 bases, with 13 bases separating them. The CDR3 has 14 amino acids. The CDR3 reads CASRPGRPNTEAFF. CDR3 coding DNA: TGTGCCAGCAGACCCGGACGGCCTAACACTGAAGCTTTCTTT.

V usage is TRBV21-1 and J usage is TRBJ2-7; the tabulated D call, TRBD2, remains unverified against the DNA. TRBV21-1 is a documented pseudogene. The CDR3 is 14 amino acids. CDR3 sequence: CASQRVESSYEQYF. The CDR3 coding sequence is TGTGCCAGCCAGCGGGTGGAGAGCTCCTACGAGCAGTACTTC.

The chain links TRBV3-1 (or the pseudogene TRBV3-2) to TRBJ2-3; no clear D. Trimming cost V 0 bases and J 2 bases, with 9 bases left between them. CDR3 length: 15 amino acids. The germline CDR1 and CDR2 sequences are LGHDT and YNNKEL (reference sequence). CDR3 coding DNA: TGTGCCAGCAGCCAAGAAGGAGAGACCACAGATACGCAGTATTTT. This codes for CASSQEGETTDTQYF.

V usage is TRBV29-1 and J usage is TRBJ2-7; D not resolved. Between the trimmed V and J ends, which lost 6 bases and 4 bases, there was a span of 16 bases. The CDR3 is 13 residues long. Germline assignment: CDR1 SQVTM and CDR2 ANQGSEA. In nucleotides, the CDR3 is TGCAGCGTAACTCAAGGGTCCGATTACGAGCAGTACTTC. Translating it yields CSVTQGSDYEQYF.

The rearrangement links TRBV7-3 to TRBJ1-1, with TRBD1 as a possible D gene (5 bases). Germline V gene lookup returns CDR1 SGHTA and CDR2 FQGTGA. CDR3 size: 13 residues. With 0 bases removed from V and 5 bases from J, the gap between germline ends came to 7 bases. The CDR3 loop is CASSLTGGTEAFF. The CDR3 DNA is TGTGCCAGCAGCTTAACGGGGGGGACTGAAGCTTTCTTT.

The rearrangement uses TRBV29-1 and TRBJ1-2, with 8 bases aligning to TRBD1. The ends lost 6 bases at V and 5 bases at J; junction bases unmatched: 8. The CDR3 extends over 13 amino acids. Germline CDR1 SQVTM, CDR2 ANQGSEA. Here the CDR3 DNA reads TGCAGCGTAGGGACAGGCGTTGGATATGGCTACACCTTC. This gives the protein CSVGTGVGYGYTF.

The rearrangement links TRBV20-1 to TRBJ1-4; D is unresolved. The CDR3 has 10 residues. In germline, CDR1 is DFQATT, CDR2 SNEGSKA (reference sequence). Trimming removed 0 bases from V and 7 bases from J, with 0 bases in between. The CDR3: CSARDEKLFF. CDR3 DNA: TGCAGTGCTAGAGATGAAAAACTGTTTTTT.

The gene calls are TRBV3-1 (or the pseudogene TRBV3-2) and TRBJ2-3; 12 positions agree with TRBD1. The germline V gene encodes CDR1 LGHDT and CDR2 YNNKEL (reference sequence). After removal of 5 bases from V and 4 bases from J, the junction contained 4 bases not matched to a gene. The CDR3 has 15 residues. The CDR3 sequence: CASSAGTGGADTQYF. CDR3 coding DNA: TGTGCCAGCAGCGCCGGGACAGGGGGCGCAGATACGCAGTATTTT.

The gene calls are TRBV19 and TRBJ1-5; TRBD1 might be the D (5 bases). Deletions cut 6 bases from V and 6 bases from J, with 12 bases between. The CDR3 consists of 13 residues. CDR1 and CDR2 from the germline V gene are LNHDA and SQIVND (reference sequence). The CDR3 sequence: CASRGREGQPQHF. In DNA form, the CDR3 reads TGTGCCAGTAGGGGGCGCGAGGGTCAGCCCCAGCATTTT.

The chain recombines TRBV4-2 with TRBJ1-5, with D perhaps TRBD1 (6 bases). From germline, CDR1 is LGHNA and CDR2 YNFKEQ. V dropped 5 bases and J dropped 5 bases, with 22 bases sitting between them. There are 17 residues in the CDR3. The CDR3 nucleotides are TGTGCCAGCAGCGTGGGGGCCTCTAATGATAACCATCAGCCCCAGCATTTT. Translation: CASSVGASNDNHQPQHF.